The 31 T cell receptor beta chains in this list originate from one sample, sequenced in a study of PD-L1 blockade in urothelial cancer. Documented time point: pretreatment peripheral blood. Data came from immunoSEQ multiplex PCR; TCRdb stores just in-frame clones and leaves some out. The sample includes tens of thousands of clones, roughly 89% of them seen just once. Material: PBMCs, obtained around atezolizumab (anti-PD-L1) treatment. The receptors come from a man in his fifties or sixties with urothelial cancer.

This clone was picked up a small number of times. The chain couples TRBV28 to TRBJ2-7, with D possibly TRBD2 on 6 matching bases. Germline V gene sequence: CDR1 MDHEN, CDR2 SYDVKM. The CDR3 spans 16 residues. The V end was cut by 6 bases, the J end by 4 bases, with 22 bases between. CDR3 sequence (DNA): TGTGCCAGCAGCTTAGAGACCTATAGCGGAACTTACGAGCAGTACTTC. This codes for CASSLETYSGTYEQYF.

The chain is built from TRBV2 and TRBJ2-3, with 11 bases matching TRBD2. V trimming: 5 bases; J trimming: 7 bases; junction bases outside the gene matches: 11. The CDR3 runs to 16 residues. The germline CDR1 and CDR2 sequences are SNHLY and FYNNEI. In DNA, the CDR3 is TGTGCCAGCAGTCGGGAACTAGCGGGAGTTCGGAATACGCAGTATTTT. This codes for CASSRELAGVRNTQYF.

The V gene is TRBV18, the J gene TRBJ2-7, with 8 nucleotides matching TRBD2. This CDR3 has 15 residues. Germline CDR1 reads KGHSH; CDR2 reads LQKENI. The V gene end was trimmed by 2 bases and the J gene end by 3 bases; junction bases not matched to a gene: 6. The CDR3 nucleotides read TGTGCCAGCTCACCATCCGTGACTAGCGTCTACGAGCAGTACTTC. Residues: CASSPSVTSVYEQYF.

This chain links TRBV14 with TRBJ2-1; 12 bases line up with TRBD2. V shed 2 bases, J shed 3 bases, and the junction held 2 bases outside the gene matches. Germline CDR1 is SGHDN and CDR2 is FVKESK. The CDR3 is 16 amino acids. The CDR3 region is CASSQSLAGGYNEQFF. The CDR3 bases are TGTGCCAGCAGCCAATCACTAGCGGGGGGCTACAATGAGCAGTTCTTC.

The chain employs TRBV15 and TRBJ2-6; 8 bases are shared with TRBD1. This CDR3 contains 20 residues. V was pared by 0 bases and J by 1 base, with 11 bases of the junction left unmatched. Germline values: CDR1 LNHNV, CDR2 YYDKDF (reference sequence). The CDR3 DNA follows: TGTGCCACCAGCAGAGATAGGGGACAGGAGGGTTTTTCTGGGGCCAACGTCCTGACTTTC. It is translated as CATSRDRGQEGFSGANVLTF.

The chain links TRBV6-5 to TRBJ1-2; TRBD1 matches 7 bases. CDR3 length equals 16 residues. Germline trimming cut 2 bases from V and 5 bases from J; bases unmatched to any gene: 11. Germline CDR1 and CDR2: MNHEY and SVGAGI. In DNA form, the CDR3 reads TGTGCCAGCAGTTACCGTCGGTCAACAGGGGAGTATGGCTACACCTTC. It specifies CASSYRRSTGEYGYTF.

The rearrangement uses TRBV30 and TRBJ1-3; D is possibly TRBD1 (5 bases). V was cut by 4 bases and J by 0 bases, with 13 bases left in between. CDR1 and CDR2 (germline): GTSNPN, SVGIG (reference sequence). The CDR3 runs to 15 residues. The CDR3 nucleotides are TGTGCCTGGACGGTGGGACTGAACTCTGGAAACACCATATATTTT. Protein: CAWTVGLNSGNTIYF. Full variable domain (missing parts from reference TRBV30 and TRBJ1-3): SQTIHQWPATLVQPVGSPLSLECTVEGTSNPNLYWYRQAAGRGLQLLFYSVGIGQISSEVPQNLSASRPQDRQFILSSKKLLLSDSGFYLCAWTVGLNSGNTIYFGEGSWLTVV.

CDR3: CASSEMSVGGDEQFF. The CDR3 nucleotides are TGTGCCAGCAGTGAAATGTCAGTGGGAGGGGATGAGCAGTTCTTC. The chain links TRBV6-1 to TRBJ2-1, with 7 positions matching TRBD2. The germline gives CDR1 MNHNS, CDR2 SASEGT. Trimming cost V 2 bases and J 8 bases; bases outside gene matches: 9. The CDR3 length is 15 residues.

The V gene is TRBV28, the J gene TRBJ2-1; D not certain. CDR1 MDHEN and CDR2 SYDVKM come from the germline V gene. The ends were cut back, 4 bases at V and 5 bases at J, with 6 bases in the middle. This CDR3 has 12 amino acids. In DNA form, the CDR3 reads TGTGCCAGCAGTTCCAACAACAATGAGCAGTTCTTC. The encoded protein is CASSSNNNEQFF.

The chain carries TRBV6-5 and TRBJ1-2; D gene ambiguous. The V end lost 8 bases, the J end lost 1 base, and 8 bases lay between the germline ends. Germline V gene data show CDR1 as MNHEY and CDR2 as SVGAGI. The CDR3 spans 12 residues. CDR3 nucleotides: TGTGCCAGCGGCCGGGGTAACTATGGCTACACCTTC. This translates into CASGRGNYGYTF.

In its sample, this clone was seen a few times. The rearrangement joins TRBV7-9 to TRBJ2-4; D is perhaps TRBD2 (7 bases). Germline V gene sequence: CDR1 SEHNR, CDR2 FQNEAQ (reference sequence). Trimming cost V 5 bases and J 0 bases, with 23 bases left between them. The CDR3 has 19 amino acids. CDR3 bases: TGTGCCAGCAGCCCAACCTGGGGGGGCCGAGGACTAGCCAAAAACATTCAGTACTTC. It yields the protein CASSPTWGGRGLAKNIQYF.

This clone was recorded only once. The rearrangement joins TRBV5-6 to TRBJ1-2, with D perhaps TRBD1 (5 bases). Germline CDR1 reads SGHDT; CDR2 reads YYEEEE. V was clipped by 2 bases and J by 0 bases, with 11 bases between them. The CDR3 contains 15 residues. The CDR3 nucleotides are TGTGCCAGCAGCTTCCGACAGCCCGCTAACTATGGCTACACCTTC. This encodes CASSFRQPANYGYTF.

This chain links TRBV15 with TRBJ1-5; TRBD1 matches 7 bases. The CDR3 totals 15 residues. J gave up 7 bases and V 0 bases, and 6 bases lay outside the gene matches. The germline CDR1 and CDR2 sequences are LNHNV and YYDKDF (reference sequence). The CDR3 here is CATSREAAGGQPQHF. CDR3 DNA: TGTGCCACCAGCAGAGAGGCGGCAGGGGGGCAGCCCCAGCATTTT.

The gene calls are TRBV5-1 and TRBJ1-4, with TRBD1 matching 8 bases. This CDR3 contains 14 residues. Trimming at V came to 3 bases and at J to 6 bases, leaving 4 bases not matched to a gene. Germline CDR1 and CDR2: SGHRS and YFSETQ. Here the CDR3 reads CASSSTGEDEKLFF. The CDR3 DNA reads as TGCGCCAGCAGCTCGACAGGGGAAGATGAAAAACTGTTTTTT.

The rearrangement links TRBV28 to TRBJ2-1, with 8 nucleotides matching TRBD2. V shed 3 bases, J shed 4 bases, and the junction held 2 bases outside the gene matches. This CDR3 has 14 residues. CDR1 and CDR2 from the germline V gene are MDHEN and SYDVKM. The CDR3 loop reads CASSFSGNYNEQFF. In nucleotides, the CDR3 is TGTGCCAGCAGTTTTAGCGGGAATTACAATGAGCAGTTCTTC.

The rearrangement uses TRBV5-1 and TRBJ1-2; no definite D call. Germline loops: CDR1 SGHRS, CDR2 YFSETQ. V was clipped by 4 bases and J by 0 bases, with 7 bases between them. There are 13 residues in the CDR3. DNA for the CDR3: TGCGCCAGCAGCCAAGAGACTAACTATGGCTACACCTTC. Amino acid sequence: CASSQETNYGYTF.

The rearrangement joins TRBV5-6 to TRBJ2-7, with TRBD2 identical over 7 bases. The CDR3 is 17 residues long. Germline CDR1 SGHDT, CDR2 YYEEEE. Trimming took 0 bases from V and 3 from J; bases not matched to a gene: 12. The CDR3: CASSLVPGRYGIYEQYF. In DNA, the CDR3 is TGTGCCAGCAGCTTGGTTCCCGGGAGGTATGGAATCTACGAGCAGTACTTC.

This clone has a handful of counts. This chain uses TRBV7-2 with TRBJ1-2; D remains ambiguous. Germline CDR1 is SGHTA and CDR2 is FQGNSA. The CDR3 runs 13 residues. V was shortened by 3 bases and J by 3 bases, with 8 bases between the two germline ends. CDR3 amino acids: CASSFPRDYGYTF. CDR3 DNA sequence: TGTGCCAGCAGCTTCCCCCGAGACTATGGCTACACCTTC.

The chain joins TRBV6-1 to TRBJ2-3; D is undetermined. In germline, CDR1 is MNHNS, CDR2 SASEGT. This CDR3 has 15 residues. V was shortened by 5 bases and J by 6 bases, with 18 bases between the two germline ends. The chain's CDR3 is CASSRREALRDTQYF. DNA of the CDR3: TGTGCCAGCAGTAGGCGTGAAGCCCTCAGGGATACGCAGTATTTT.

The chain has TRBV6-1 and TRBJ2-1; 8 positions agree with TRBD2. V was pared by 1 base and J by 0 bases, with 14 bases of the junction left unmatched. The germline V gene has CDR1 MNHNS and CDR2 SASEGT. The length of the CDR3 is 20 residues. The CDR3 here is CASSEELAANHLSSYNEQFF. The DNA for the CDR3 is TGTGCCAGCAGTGAAGAACTAGCGGCCAATCACTTAAGCTCCTACAATGAGCAGTTCTTC.

The chain employs TRBV7-2 and TRBJ2-5; D is unresolved. This CDR3 is built from 12 residues. Trimming took 6 bases from V and 5 from J, leaving 10 bases between them. Germline lookup yields CDR1 SGHTA and CDR2 FQGNSA. The CDR3 is CASSNPEETQYF. The CDR3 DNA reads TGTGCCAGCAGTAATCCGGAGGAGACCCAGTACTTC.

This clone was found a few times. The chain is built from TRBV7-2 and TRBJ2-5; 9 bases are shared with TRBD2. Losses at the gene ends were 4 bases for V and 2 bases for J; bases not matched to a gene: 2. Germline lookup yields CDR1 SGHTA and CDR2 FQGNSA. The CDR3 is 14 residues long. For the CDR3, the DNA is TGTGCCAGCAGCTATAGCGGGAGACAAGAGACCCAGTACTTC. Translating it yields CASSYSGRQETQYF.

The genes are TRBV11-1 and TRBJ2-6; D gene uncertain. CDR1 and CDR2 from the germline V gene are SGHAT and FQDESV (reference sequence). CDR3 size: 14 residues. The V end lost 5 bases, the J end lost 1 base, and 6 bases lay between the germline ends. The CDR3: CASSRGSGANVLTF. Written as DNA, the CDR3 is TGTGCCAGCAGCCGAGGATCTGGGGCCAACGTCCTGACTTTC.

The chain recombines TRBV7-2 with TRBJ2-1; 13 bases line up with TRBD2. The V and J ends lost 8 bases and 7 bases, in that order; junction bases with no gene match: 5. CDR3 length equals 14 residues. CDR1 is SGHTA and CDR2 is FQGNSA in the germline V gene. The CDR3 nucleotides read TGTGCCAGCCTACTAGCGGGAGGGACGAATGAGCAGTTCTTC. This encodes CASLLAGGTNEQFF.

V and J are TRBV28 and TRBJ1-4, with a possible D match to TRBD1 (6 bases). Trimming removed 2 bases at V and 4 bases at J, with 11 bases between. CDR3 size: 15 residues. The germline V gene has CDR1 MDHEN and CDR2 SYDVKM. The CDR3 reads CASSLVVGGNEKLFF. DNA for the CDR3: TGTGCCAGCAGTTTAGTCGTAGGGGGTAATGAAAAACTGTTTTTT. The variable domain in full, with the rest retrieved from reference TRBV28 and TRBJ1-4, is DVKVTQSSRYLVKRTGEKVFLECVQDMDHENMFWYRQDPGLGLRLIYFSYDVKMKEKGDIPEGYSVSREKKERFSLILESASTNQTSMYLCASSLVVGGNEKLFFGSGTQLSVL.

The J gene is TRBJ2-6, the V gene TRBV2; 8 bases align to TRBD1. V lost 5 bases, J lost 2 bases, and 2 bases stayed unmatched. Germline V CDR1 and CDR2: SNHLY, FYNNEI. This CDR3 is built from 15 residues. CDR3 sequence reads: CASSTDRAGANVLTF. The CDR3 DNA reads as TGTGCCAGCAGTACGGACAGGGCTGGGGCCAACGTCCTGACTTTC.

In DNA form, the CDR3 reads TGTGCCAGCCGAGAGGGACTAGCTCCGAACATTCAGTACTTC. This encodes CASREGLAPNIQYF. The gene calls are TRBV28 and TRBJ2-4; 9 bases match TRBD2. The CDR3 is made up of 14 amino acids. V shed 8 bases, J shed 7 bases, and the junction held 9 bases outside the gene matches. Germline CDR1 and CDR2: MDHEN and SYDVKM. Full variable domain (rest looked up from reference TRBV28 and TRBJ2-4): DVKVTQSSRYLVKRTGEKVFLECVQDMDHENMFWYRQDPGLGLRLIYFSYDVKMKEKGDIPEGYSVSREKKERFSLILESASTNQTSMYLCASREGLAPNIQYFGAGTRLSVL.

The chain has TRBV11-2 and TRBJ2-7, with D maybe TRBD2 (6 bases). Trimming cost V 8 bases and J 1 base, with 12 bases left between them. Germline V gene lookup returns CDR1 SGHAT and CDR2 FQNNGV. The CDR3 runs to 13 residues. The CDR3 loop reads CASGRGASYEQYF. The CDR3 nucleotides are TGTGCCAGCGGGCGGGGCGCTTCCTACGAGCAGTACTTC. The full variable domain, in which reference TRBV11-2 and TRBJ2-7 provide the parts outside the CDR3, is EAGVAQSPRYKIIEKRQSVAFWCNPISGHATLYWYQQILGQGPKLLIQFQNNGVVDDSQLPKDRFSAERLKGVDSTLKIQPAKLEDSAVYLCASGRGASYEQYFGPGTRLTVT.

The table lists this clone with a few counts. The V call is TRBV5-1, the J call TRBJ2-3, with 9 bases that match TRBD2. CDR1 and CDR2 from the germline V gene are SGHRS and YFSETQ. V lost 0 bases and J lost 1; bases outside the gene matches: 6. The CDR3 extends over 17 amino acids. The CDR3 DNA sequence: TGCGCCAGCAGCTTGGACCCATTAGCGGGAGGCACAGATACGCAGTATTTT. It is translated as CASSLDPLAGGTDTQYF.

This chain uses TRBV30 with TRBJ2-7, with D uncertain. V lost 2 bases and J 2 bases, leaving 4 bases between the germline ends. CDR3 length: 11 residues. Per the germline V gene, CDR1 is GTSNPN and CDR2 is SVGIG (reference sequence). The CDR3 region is CAWSLPYEQYF. For the CDR3, the DNA is TGTGCCTGGAGTCTCCCCTACGAGCAGTACTTC. Complete variable domain (other parts from reference TRBV30 and TRBJ2-7): SQTIHQWPATLVQPVGSPLSLECTVEGTSNPNLYWYRQAAGRGLQLLFYSVGIGQISSEVPQNLSASRPQDRQFILSSKKLLLSDSGFYLCAWSLPYEQYFGPGTRLTVT.

This clone appeared a single time. This sequence joins TRBV5-6 and TRBJ1-1, with D possibly matching TRBD1 (5 bases). V was shortened by 2 bases and J by 3 bases, with 11 bases between the two germline ends. Germline CDR1 is SGHDT and CDR2 is YYEEEE. The CDR3 sequence is 14 residues long. The CDR3 sequence is CASSFPTGDTEAFF. The DNA of the CDR3 is TGTGCCAGCAGCTTCCCGACGGGGGACACTGAAGCTTTCTTT.